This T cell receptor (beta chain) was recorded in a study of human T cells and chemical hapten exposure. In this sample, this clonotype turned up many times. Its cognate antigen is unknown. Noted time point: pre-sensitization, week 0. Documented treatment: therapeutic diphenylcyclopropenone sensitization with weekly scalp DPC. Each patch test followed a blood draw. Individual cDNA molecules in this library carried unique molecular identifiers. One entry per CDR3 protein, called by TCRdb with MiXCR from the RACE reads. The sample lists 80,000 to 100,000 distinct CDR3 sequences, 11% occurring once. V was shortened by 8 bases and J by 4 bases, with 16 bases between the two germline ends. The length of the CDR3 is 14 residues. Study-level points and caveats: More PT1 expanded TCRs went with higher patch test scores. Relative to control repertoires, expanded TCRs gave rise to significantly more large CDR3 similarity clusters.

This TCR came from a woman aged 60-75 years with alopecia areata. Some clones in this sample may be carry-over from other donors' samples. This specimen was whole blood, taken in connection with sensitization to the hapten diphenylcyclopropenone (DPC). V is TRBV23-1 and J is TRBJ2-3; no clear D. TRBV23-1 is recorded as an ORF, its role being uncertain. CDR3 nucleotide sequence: TGCGCCAGCCGATCACGTGACTTGTCAGATACGCAGTATTTT. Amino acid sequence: CASRSRDLSDTQYF.